This T cell receptor (beta chain) came from a study of CD8 T cells in ankylosing spondylitis. Study-wide findings and caveats: Earlier literature documents some of the motif variants in reactive arthritis synovial fluid and blood. Reported data indicate significant enrichment of disease-linked clones within matched ankylosing spondylitis synovial fluid.

This CDR3 has 15 amino acids. V gave up 3 bases and J gave up 7 bases, with 19 bases separating them. Germline CDR1 and CDR2: SGDLS and YYNGEE. This clonotype was detected many times. Its specificity is unknown. TCRdb ran MiXCR on the 5' RACE reads and lists one entry per CDR3 protein. Here the sample spans roughly 42,000 distinct CDR3 sequences, 2.5% to 3.5% being singletons. This chain joins TRBV9 and TRBJ1-2; D is undetermined. The sequencing sample was made of blood, either unsorted or a sorted T cell fraction (not recorded which). This TCR derives from a male donor with ankylosing spondylitis or in good health (not recorded which). CDR3 sequence (DNA): TGTGCCAGCAGCGAAGGCACCAACCATCCGGCTGGCTACACCTTC. The encoded protein is CASSEGTNHPAGYTF.